What follows are 10 T cell receptor beta chains derived from one specimen sequenced in a study of shared clonotypes between healthy human individuals. Measured with immunoSEQ multiplex PCR; TCRdb has only the in-frame clones, and not every one. The sample yields over a million clones, about 75% seen once. Sample: memory CD4+ T cells sorted from blood. Noted subset: CD45RA-negative fraction. These receptors were taken from a man younger than 35 in good health.

The rearrangement joins TRBV2 to TRBJ2-5; 14 positions match TRBD2. Germline values: CDR1 SNHLY, CDR2 FYNNEI. The CDR3 runs 17 residues. With V trimmed by 7 bases and J by 2 bases, 9 bases remained unmatched. DNA of the CDR3: TGTGCCAGCACCGGACTAGCGGGGGGCCCGGCGCAAGAGACCCAGTACTTC. Translation: CASTGLAGGPAQETQYF.

This CDR3 is CASSLVGTGRGNQPQHF. The CDR3 DNA sequence: TGTGCCAGCAGCTTAGTGGGGACAGGGAGGGGCAATCAGCCCCAGCATTTT. V and J are TRBV7-8 and TRBJ1-5, with TRBD1 matching 9 bases. From germline, CDR1 is SGHVS and CDR2 FQNEAQ. V lost 1 base to trimming and J lost 2 bases; unmatched junction nucleotides: 6. The CDR3 is 17 amino acids.

V and J are TRBV6-1 and TRBJ2-2; 8 bases are shared with TRBD1. Per the germline V gene, CDR1 is MNHNS and CDR2 is SASEGT. J lost 0 bases, V lost 6 bases, and 0 bases had no gene match. The CDR3 sequence is 14 residues long. In DNA, the CDR3 is TGTGCCAGCAGGACAGGGGCGAACACCGGGGAGCTGTTTTTT. Translated, it gives CASRTGANTGELFF.

The chain has TRBV29-1 and TRBJ1-2, with D uncertain. V lost 1 base to trimming and J lost 8 bases, with 8 bases between them. The CDR3 is 11 residues long. The germline CDR1 and CDR2 sequences are SQVTM and ANQGSEA. The CDR3 DNA follows: TGCAGCGTTGAAGGGGAAGACGGCTACACCTTC. Its translation: CSVEGEDGYTF. Based on the CDR3 plus reference TRBV29-1 and TRBJ1-2, the full variable domain is SAVISQKPSRDICQRGTSLTIQCQVDSQVTMMFWYRQQPGQSLTLIATANQGSEATYESGFVIDKFPISRPNLTFSTLTVSNMSPEDSSIYLCSVEGEDGYTFGSGTRLTVV.

The V call is TRBV11-2, the J call TRBJ2-7; a weak D match, TRBD1 (5 bases). The V end lost 1 base, the J end lost 3 bases, and 13 bases lay between the germline ends. CDR1 and CDR2 from the germline V gene are SGHAT and FQNNGV. This CDR3 is 15 amino acids long. The CDR3 DNA follows: TGTGCCAGCAGCTTAGGCAGTGCAGGGTTCTACGAGCAGTACTTC. Protein: CASSLGSAGFYEQYF.

This chain joins TRBV7-6 and TRBJ1-2, with 7 positions matching TRBD1. Germline-derived CDR1 and CDR2 are SGHVS and FNYEAQ. V shed 1 base and J 7 bases; nucleotides not matched to a gene: 3. The length of the CDR3 is 13 residues. The CDR3: CASSLEQGSGYTF. CDR3 bases: TGTGCCAGCAGCTTAGAACAGGGGTCTGGCTACACCTTC.

This clone was observed once. CDR3 nucleotides: TGCGCCAGCAGCTTAGGACAGGGGGACAGGCCCCAGCATTTT. Its protein product is CASSLGQGDRPQHF. The rearrangement uses TRBV5-1 and TRBJ1-5; TRBD1 matches at 10 bases. The CDR3 length is 14 residues. Trimming removed 2 bases from V and 9 bases from J; junction bases left unmatched: 5. Per germline, CDR1 SGHRS and CDR2 YFSETQ.

The J gene is TRBJ2-1, the V gene TRBV4-1, with D possibly being TRBD1 (8 bases). CDR3 length: 17 residues. Trimming took off 3 bases at V and 7 bases at J, with 22 bases between the two ends. CDR1 is MGHRA and CDR2 is YSYEKL in the germline V gene. In DNA form, the CDR3 reads TGCGCCAGCAGCCATGGACAGGGACTAACCCTTTGGAATGAGCAGTTCTTC. Encoded protein: CASSHGQGLTLWNEQFF.

This rearrangement joins TRBV27 to TRBJ1-1; 7 bases agree with TRBD1. Germline trimming cut 3 bases from V and 3 bases from J; bases unmatched to any gene: 10. The CDR3 spans 16 residues. Per the germline V gene, CDR1 is MNHEY and CDR2 is SMNVEV (reference sequence). CDR3: CASSFGTATTDTEAFF. The CDR3 DNA follows: TGTGCCAGCAGTTTCGGGACAGCCACTACGGACACTGAAGCTTTCTTT.

The chain has TRBV18 and TRBJ2-1; D unclear. Trimming took 3 bases from V and 9 from J, leaving 15 bases between them. Germline V gene data show CDR1 as KGHSH and CDR2 as LQKENI. The CDR3 runs to 14 residues. Here the CDR3 DNA reads TGTGCCAGCTCACCGAGTGTGACAATGGGTGAGCAGTTCTTC. Translated, it gives CASSPSVTMGEQFF.